The 13 T cell receptor beta chains below come from one sample, sequenced in a study of cytomegalovirus exposure and HLA in healthy donors. Only in-frame clones appear in the TCRdb table, and some are missing; sequencing was by immunoSEQ multiplex PCR. The sample lists some 260,000 clones, roughly 87% seen once, with around 12% in the top ten. Sample: PBMCs. Source of these receptors: a man between 18 and 35 years old in good health and CMV-seropositive.

The rearrangement joins TRBV11-2 to TRBJ2-2; D could derive from TRBD1 or TRBD2 (5 bases each). The germline V gene has CDR1 SGHAT and CDR2 FQNNGV. The germline V and J ends were trimmed by 3 bases and 0 bases, with 11 bases remaining between them. The CDR3 runs to 16 residues. CDR3 loop: CASSFTGTANTGELFF. CDR3 sequence (DNA): TGTGCCAGCAGCTTCACCGGGACCGCGAACACCGGGGAGCTGTTTTTT.

This chain uses TRBV2 with TRBJ1-4, with D unclear. This CDR3 has 14 amino acids. The V and J ends lost 3 bases and 8 bases respectively, with 13 bases between them. The germline CDR1 and CDR2 sequences are SNHLY and FYNNEI. Here the CDR3 DNA reads TGTGCCAGCAGTGACCCTCGGACGTGGGAAAAACTGTTTTTT. Translation: CASSDPRTWEKLFF.

The gene calls are TRBV10-1 and TRBJ2-4; D is unresolved. Germline V lookup: CDR1 WNHNN, CDR2 SYGVQD (reference sequence). Trimming shortened V by 0 bases and J by 0 bases, and 9 bases separated the two germline ends. This CDR3 spans 16 amino acids. The CDR3 DNA sequence: TGCGCCAGCAGTGAGTCGAAAGGGCTAGCCAAAAACATTCAGTACTTC. Translation: CASSESKGLAKNIQYF.

The V call is TRBV18, the J call TRBJ1-4; TRBD1 is a possible D gene (5 bases). V was shortened by 2 bases and J by 2 bases, with 9 bases between the two germline ends. The CDR3 contains 15 residues. From germline, CDR1 is KGHSH and CDR2 LQKENI. The CDR3 DNA reads TGTGCCAGCTCACCAAGAGCAGGGACTAATGAAAAACTGTTTTTT. This encodes CASSPRAGTNEKLFF.

The chain joins TRBV5-4 to TRBJ1-5; 9 bases align to TRBD1. CDR1 SGHNT and CDR2 YYREEE come from the germline V gene (reference sequence). The CDR3 is made up of 15 amino acids. V trimming: 3 bases; J trimming: 1 base; junction bases outside the gene matches: 2. DNA for the CDR3: TGTGCCAGCAGCTCCGGGACAGGGAGCAATCAGCCCCAGCATTTT. Protein sequence: CASSSGTGSNQPQHF.

Remarks on this clone: The sample contains more than one DNA sequence encoding this CDR3. This sequence joins TRBV5-1 and TRBJ2-1; 13 bases map to TRBD2. The V segment lost 2 bases and the J segment 10 bases; nucleotides outside the gene matches: 3. CDR3 size: 14 residues. Germline values: CDR1 SGHRS, CDR2 YFSETQ. In nucleotides, the CDR3 is TGCGCCAGCAGCTTTGGGACTAGCGGGAACGAGCAGTTCTTC. Encoded protein: CASSFGTSGNEQFF.

The chain employs TRBV6-1 and TRBJ2-7; TRBD2 agrees at 9 bases. CDR1 MNHNS and CDR2 SASEGT come from the germline V gene. The CDR3 spans 15 residues. The junction had 5 bases not matched to a gene; V was cut back by 2 bases and J by 3 bases. The CDR3 region is CASSEMLAGVYEQYF. In DNA form, the CDR3 reads TGTGCCAGCAGTGAAATGTTAGCGGGAGTCTACGAGCAGTACTTC.

The V and J genes are TRBV6-8 and TRBJ1-2; 9 bases agree with TRBD1. V shed 5 bases and J 11 bases; nucleotides not matched to a gene: 6. CDR1 is MNHGY and CDR2 is SAAAGT in the germline V gene. The CDR3 has 12 residues. This CDR3 reads CASSPGDRVYTF. In nucleotides, the CDR3 is TGTGCCAGCAGTCCCGGGGACAGGGTTTACACCTTC.

This chain links TRBV2 with TRBJ2-1; the match to TRBD2 covers 12 bases. Germline CDR1 is SNHLY and CDR2 is FYNNEI. The CDR3 is 13 amino acids. V shed 4 bases and J 8 bases; nucleotides not matched to a gene: 0. The CDR3 reads CASSGLAGDEQFF. The CDR3 coding sequence is TGTGCCAGCAGTGGACTAGCGGGAGATGAGCAGTTCTTC.

This clone was recorded at least ten times. The chain is built from TRBV28 and TRBJ1-2; unclear D gene. Germline CDR1 is MDHEN and CDR2 is SYDVKM. Deletions cut 11 bases from V and 2 bases from J, with 15 bases between. This CDR3 region has 13 residues. CDR3 region: CAAASQPNYGYTF. For the CDR3, the DNA is TGTGCCGCAGCGTCGCAACCCAACTATGGCTACACCTTC.

V gene TRBV4-2 combines with J gene TRBJ2-1; 11 bases fit TRBD2. Germline loops: CDR1 LGHNA, CDR2 YNFKEQ. This CDR3 has 18 residues. After removal of 1 base from V and 1 base from J, the junction contained 6 bases not matched to a gene. The CDR3 is CASSQGNSGRASYNEQFF. DNA for the CDR3: TGTGCCAGCAGCCAAGGAAATAGCGGGAGGGCATCCTACAATGAGCAGTTCTTC.

The chain has TRBV7-9 and TRBJ1-2; tentative D call: TRBD1 (5 bases). CDR3 length equals 13 residues. Germline V lookup: CDR1 SEHNR, CDR2 FQNEAQ (reference sequence). Trimming shortened V by 4 bases and J by 4 bases, and 10 bases separated the two germline ends. In DNA, the CDR3 is TGTGCCAGCAGCTCTGGGGCCGGCTATGGCTACACCTTC. Translation: CASSSGAGYGYTF.

The chain is built from TRBV5-1 and TRBJ1-5, with TRBD1 as a possible D gene (5 bases). Germline V gene data show CDR1 as SGHRS and CDR2 as YFSETQ. The CDR3 loop spans 15 amino acids. Trimming shortened V by 0 bases and J by 3 bases, and 10 bases separated the two germline ends. In nucleotides, the CDR3 is TGCGCCAGCAGCTTGGACCCGGGGCCCAATCAGCCCCAGCATTTT. Protein sequence: CASSLDPGPNQPQHF.